This note documents a single T cell receptor (beta chain) sequence. Its specificity is not known. Roughly 0.45 to 1 ug RNA was reverse transcribed with random hexamers. TCRdb passed the immunoSEQ multiplex PCR reads through MiXCR, listing each CDR3 protein once. The sample contains some 300,000 distinct CDR3 sequences, 89% of which appear only once. These data are taken from a study of CD8 T cells in Susac syndrome. Study results and limitations: As the study acknowledged, the number of individuals in its TCR sequencing and HLA analysis was relatively small.

The junction had 4 bases not matched to a gene; V was cut back by 0 bases and J by 5 bases. Per germline, CDR1 MNHNY and CDR2 SVGAGI (reference sequence). This CDR3 has 15 amino acids. CD8+ and CD4+ blood T cells underwent TCR beta sequencing. The multiple sclerosis control group was made up of treatment-naive patients with stable or active relapsing-remitting disease. The chain uses TRBV6-6 and TRBJ2-7; 10 nucleotides agree with TRBD2. Material: CD8+ T cells from PBMCs. The TCR sequence derives from a human donor with multiple sclerosis. CDR3: CASSYSSSGGDEQYF. The CDR3 bases are TGTGCCAGCAGTTACTCCTCTAGCGGGGGTGACGAGCAGTACTTC.